This is a list of T cell receptor beta chains from one sample in a study of blood T cell repertoires in COVID-19. This table comes from immunoSEQ multiplex PCR, and its TCRdb copy is limited to in-frame clones, with some not included. The data contain under 350,000 clones, around 88% of them singletons. The sample consisted of peripheral blood. The source of these receptors is a man aged 40-50 years with acute or convalescent COVID-19. Each CDR3 is given with its conserved first and last residue. Each record gives: D gene, J gene, clone size, V gene, CDR3 DNA, CDR3 protein. D genes are given only for firm matches. Size tells how often a clone was seen (once, few, many) or the class of an expanded clone, and some rows leave it out.

d_call: .; j_call: TRBJ1-1; clone_size: .; v_call: TRBV5-4; cdr3_nt: TGTGCCAGCAGCCCCGCCAGGGGCCAGACTGAAGCTTTCTTT; cdr3_aa: CASSPARGQTEAFF
d_call: .; j_call: TRBJ1-1; clone_size: .; v_call: TRBV9; cdr3_nt: TGTGCCAGCAGCGCGACGGGGGTTAACACTGAAGCTTTCTTT; cdr3_aa: CASSATGVNTEAFF
d_call: TRBD2; j_call: TRBJ2-3; clone_size: .; v_call: TRBV5-1; cdr3_nt: TGCGCCAGCGCTCGGACTAGTGCCACAGATACGCAGTATTTT; cdr3_aa: CASARTSATDTQYF
d_call: .; j_call: TRBJ1-2; clone_size: .; v_call: TRBV7-3; cdr3_nt: TGTGCCAGCAGCTTAAGTCCAGGCTTTTATGGCTACACCTTC; cdr3_aa: CASSLSPGFYGYTF
d_call: .; j_call: TRBJ2-1; clone_size: .; v_call: TRBV5-4; cdr3_nt: TGTGCCAGCAGCTTAGCGCCAGCCCCCACCAATGAGCAGTTCTTC; cdr3_aa: CASSLAPAPTNEQFF
d_call: .; j_call: TRBJ1-4; clone_size: .; v_call: TRBV10-1; cdr3_nt: TGCGCCAGCAGTGAGTCCGCCGTCGGGGATGAAAAACTGTTTTTT; cdr3_aa: CASSESAVGDEKLFF
d_call: TRBD2; j_call: TRBJ2-3; clone_size: .; v_call: TRBV5-1; cdr3_nt: TGCGCCCGCAGCTGGGCCGGCGGGGGGGCTAGCACAGATACGCAGTATTTT; cdr3_aa: CARSWAGGGASTDTQYF
d_call: TRBD2; j_call: TRBJ2-1; clone_size: few; v_call: TRBV5-1; cdr3_nt: TGCGCCAGCAGCTTGTCACTAGCGGGGGGGATTTATGAGCAGTTCTTC; cdr3_aa: CASSLSLAGGIYEQFF
d_call: .; j_call: TRBJ1-5; clone_size: .; v_call: TRBV2; cdr3_nt: TGTGCCAGCAGTGATGGGGGGAGCAATCAGCCCCAGCATTTT; cdr3_aa: CASSDGGSNQPQHF
d_call: .; j_call: TRBJ1-1; clone_size: few; v_call: TRBV11-2; cdr3_nt: TGTGCCAGCAGCACGCGACGGGACACTGAAGCTTTCTTT; cdr3_aa: CASSTRRDTEAFF
d_call: .; j_call: TRBJ2-1; clone_size: .; v_call: TRBV5-1; cdr3_nt: TGCGCCAGCAGCCTGACAGGCGACTCCTACAATGAGCAGTTCTTC; cdr3_aa: CASSLTGDSYNEQFF
d_call: TRBD1; j_call: TRBJ1-5; clone_size: .; v_call: TRBV6-1; cdr3_nt: TGTGCCAGCAGTGACCGAGACAGGGGACGGCCCCAGCATTTT; cdr3_aa: CASSDRDRGRPQHF
d_call: .; j_call: TRBJ2-2; clone_size: .; v_call: TRBV27; cdr3_nt: TGTGCCAGCAGCCGGGGAGAAACCGGGGAGCTGTTTTTT; cdr3_aa: CASSRGETGELFF
d_call: .; j_call: TRBJ2-7; clone_size: .; v_call: TRBV11-2; cdr3_nt: TGTGCCAGCAGCCACTACGAGCAGTACTTC; cdr3_aa: CASSHYEQYF
d_call: .; j_call: TRBJ2-3; clone_size: .; v_call: TRBV20-1; cdr3_nt: TGCAGTGCCCGGTCAGGTACGCAGTATTTT; cdr3_aa: CSARSGTQYF
d_call: .; j_call: TRBJ1-5; clone_size: .; v_call: TRBV3-1/TRBV3-2; cdr3_nt: TGTGCCAGCAGCCCGGGGGGGGGTGGTCAGCCCCAGCATTTT; cdr3_aa: CASSPGGGGQPQHF
d_call: .; j_call: TRBJ2-1; clone_size: .; v_call: TRBV7-3; cdr3_nt: TGTGCCAGCAGCCCCACGAGGGGGAATGAGCAGTTCTTC; cdr3_aa: CASSPTRGNEQFF
d_call: .; j_call: TRBJ1-5; clone_size: .; v_call: TRBV5-1; cdr3_nt: TGCGCCAGCAGCTCGAGTGGGGCCTCGGGTCAGCCCCAGCATTTT; cdr3_aa: CASSSSGASGQPQHF
d_call: .; j_call: TRBJ2-7; clone_size: .; v_call: TRBV6-1; cdr3_nt: TGTGCCAGCAGTGAAATGTGGGGGCCCGCCTACGAGCAGTACTTC; cdr3_aa: CASSEMWGPAYEQYF
d_call: TRBD1; j_call: TRBJ1-1; clone_size: .; v_call: TRBV18; cdr3_nt: TGTGCCAGCTCACCACTGGGGTCCTATACAGGGGGAGGTGAAGCTTTCTTT; cdr3_aa: CASSPLGSYTGGGEAFF
d_call: .; j_call: TRBJ1-6; clone_size: few; v_call: TRBV5-1; cdr3_nt: TGCGCCAGCAGCTTGGCCCCGGGTTCACCCCTCCACTTT; cdr3_aa: CASSLAPGSPLHF
d_call: .; j_call: TRBJ2-7; clone_size: .; v_call: TRBV9; cdr3_nt: TGTGCCAGCAGCGAGGGGGGGGGTTTTAACTCCTACGAGCAGTACTTC; cdr3_aa: CASSEGGGFNSYEQYF
d_call: .; j_call: TRBJ2-1; clone_size: .; v_call: TRBV6-1; cdr3_nt: TGTGCCAGCAGTGAACTGGCCCAGGTGAATGAGCAGTTCTTC; cdr3_aa: CASSELAQVNEQFF
d_call: .; j_call: TRBJ2-2; clone_size: .; v_call: TRBV9; cdr3_nt: TGTGCCAGCAGCGTAGCAGGGATGGCCGGGGAGCTGTTTTTT; cdr3_aa: CASSVAGMAGELFF
d_call: TRBD2; j_call: TRBJ2-1; clone_size: .; v_call: TRBV11-1; cdr3_nt: TGTGCCAGCAGCTCCGCGTTAGGGCTAGCGGGGGCCGAGCAGTTCTTC; cdr3_aa: CASSSALGLAGAEQFF
d_call: TRBD1; j_call: TRBJ2-7; clone_size: .; v_call: TRBV6-6; cdr3_nt: TGTGCCAGCTCGGCTGGACAGGGGGCCGACGAGCAGTACTTC; cdr3_aa: CASSAGQGADEQYF
d_call: TRBD2; j_call: TRBJ2-7; clone_size: .; v_call: TRBV2; cdr3_nt: TGTGCCAGCACCCAAGAGGTAGCGGGGGGGACCAGCTCCTACGAGCAGTACTTC; cdr3_aa: CASTQEVAGGTSSYEQYF
d_call: TRBD1; j_call: TRBJ1-4; clone_size: few; v_call: TRBV7-9; cdr3_nt: TGTGCCAGCAGCTTAGTCCTTTTCGGGACAGGGCTTTATAGTGAAAAACTGTTTTTT; cdr3_aa: CASSLVLFGTGLYSEKLFF
d_call: .; j_call: TRBJ2-6; clone_size: .; v_call: TRBV5-6; cdr3_nt: TGTGCCAGCAGCTTGGAACTCTCTGGGGCCAACGTCCTGACTTTC; cdr3_aa: CASSLELSGANVLTF
d_call: .; j_call: TRBJ1-1; clone_size: .; v_call: TRBV19; cdr3_nt: TGTGCCAGTAGTACCTCGGTGGGGGCGACTGTCCGCAACACTGAAGCTTTCTTT; cdr3_aa: CASSTSVGATVRNTEAFF
d_call: .; j_call: TRBJ1-3; clone_size: few; v_call: TRBV30; cdr3_nt: TGTGCCTGGAAGAAGGCCCCGGGCTCTGGAAACACCATATATTTT; cdr3_aa: CAWKKAPGSGNTIYF